This T cell receptor beta chain originates from a study of T cells in tumors after PD-1 blockade. Produced via immunoSEQ multiplex PCR; TCRdb's table is partial and in-frame only. The data contain approximately 47,000 clones, 81% of them singletons. The CDR3 sequence is 15 residues long. Germline V gene data show CDR1 as MGHRA and CDR2 as YSYEKL. The ends were cut back, 1 base at V and 9 bases at J, with 16 bases in the middle. This chain links TRBV4-1 with TRBJ2-1; maybe TRBD1 (6 bases). The sample consisted of PBMCs, taken before anti-PD-1 treatment. The source is a human donor with basal cell carcinoma. The CDR3 spells CASSQGLMRGSEQFF. CDR3 nucleotide sequence: TGCGCCAGCAGCCAAGGCTTAATGAGGGGGAGTGAGCAGTTCTTC.